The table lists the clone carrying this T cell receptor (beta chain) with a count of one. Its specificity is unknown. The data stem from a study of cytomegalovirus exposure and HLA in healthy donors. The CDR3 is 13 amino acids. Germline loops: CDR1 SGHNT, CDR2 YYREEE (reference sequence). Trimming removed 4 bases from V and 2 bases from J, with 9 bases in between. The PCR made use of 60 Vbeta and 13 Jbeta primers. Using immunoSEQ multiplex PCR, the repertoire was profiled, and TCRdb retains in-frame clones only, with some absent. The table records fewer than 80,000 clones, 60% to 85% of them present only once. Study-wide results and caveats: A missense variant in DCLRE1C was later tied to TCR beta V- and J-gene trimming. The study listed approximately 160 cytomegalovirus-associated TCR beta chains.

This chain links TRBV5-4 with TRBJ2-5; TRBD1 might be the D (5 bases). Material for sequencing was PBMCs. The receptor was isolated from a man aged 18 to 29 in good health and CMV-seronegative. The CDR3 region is CASSTRQQETQYF. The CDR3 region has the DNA TGTGCCAGCAGCACCCGACAGCAAGAGACCCAGTACTTC.